Below are 2 T cell receptor beta chains sequenced from a single sample in a study of regulatory T cells in long-lasting Graves disease. Time point specified: newly diagnosed GD, antithyroid drugs for less than 3 months. Following extraction of RNA from PBMCs, that RNA was used to make the TCR library. Sequencing libraries for TCR beta were prepared with iRepertoire HTBI primers and Arm-PCR of CDR3 regions. TCRdb passed the multiplex PCR reads through MiXCR, listing each CDR3 protein once. The profile covers some 250,000 distinct CDR3 sequences, with roughly 18% appearing a single time and about 15% taken by the ten largest. The same data also contributed to another study, on T cells in Graves' hyperthyroidism and ophthalmopathy.

Sequencing used peripheral blood mononuclear cells (PBMCs), obtained at new diagnosis, from a patient treated with antithyroid drugs. The origin of the receptors is a woman aged 25-40 years with Graves disease.

The chain employs TRBV12-3 or TRBV12-4 and TRBJ1-2; a weak D match, TRBD1 (5 bases). This CDR3 comprises 13 residues. V was cut by 4 bases and J by 7 bases, with 13 bases left in between. The CDR3 region is CASSYWQGGGYTF. CDR3 in DNA: TGTGCCAGCAGTTATTGGCAGGGTGGTGGCTACACCTTC.

This clonotype was found many times. This rearrangement joins TRBV5-1 to TRBJ2-7, with D perhaps matching TRBD1 (5 bases). The length of the CDR3 is 15 residues. V lost 4 bases to trimming and J lost 1 base, with 15 bases between them. Germline V gene lookup returns CDR1 SGHRS and CDR2 YFSETQ. The CDR3 DNA follows: TGCGCCAGCAGCGGCAGGGTTGGTGGATCCTACGAGCAGTACTTC. Its translation: CASSGRVGGSYEQYF. The variable domain in full, with the rest retrieved from reference TRBV5-1 and TRBJ2-7, is KAGVTQTPRYLIKTRGQQVTLSCSPISGHRSVSWYQQTPGQGLQFLFEYFSETQRNKGNFPGRFSGRQFSNSRSEMNVSTLELGDSALYLCASSGRVGGSYEQYFGPGTRLTVT.